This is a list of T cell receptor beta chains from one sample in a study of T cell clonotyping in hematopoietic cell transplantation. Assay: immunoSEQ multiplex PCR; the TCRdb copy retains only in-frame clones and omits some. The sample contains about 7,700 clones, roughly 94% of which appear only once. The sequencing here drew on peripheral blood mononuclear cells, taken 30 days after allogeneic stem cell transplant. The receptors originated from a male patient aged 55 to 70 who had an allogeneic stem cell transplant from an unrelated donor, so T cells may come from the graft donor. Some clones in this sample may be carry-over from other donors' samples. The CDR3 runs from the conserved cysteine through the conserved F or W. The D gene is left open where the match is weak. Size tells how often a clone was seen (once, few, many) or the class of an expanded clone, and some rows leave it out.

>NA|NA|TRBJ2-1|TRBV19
CASSIGTRGHNEQFF
TGTGCCAGTAGTATTGGGACTCGGGGACACAATGAGCAGTTCTTC
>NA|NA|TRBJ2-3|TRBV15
CATSREQGGSDTQYF
TGTGCCACCAGCAGAGAGCAGGGGGGTTCGGATACGCAGTATTTT
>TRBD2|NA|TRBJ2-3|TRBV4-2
CASSRQLAGVRDTDTQYF
TGTGCCAGCAGCCGCCAGCTAGCGGGAGTTCGGGACACAGATACGCAGTATTTT
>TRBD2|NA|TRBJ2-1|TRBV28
CASSLYLWGGEQFF
TGTGCCAGCAGTTTGTACCTCTGGGGGGGTGAGCAGTTCTTC
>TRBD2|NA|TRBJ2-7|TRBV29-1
CSVGPTSGIDEQYF
TGCAGCGTCGGCCCGACTAGCGGGATTGACGAGCAGTACTTC
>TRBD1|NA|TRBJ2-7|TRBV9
CASSDQQGGEQYF
TGTGCCAGCAGCGACCAACAGGGGGGCGAGCAGTACTTC
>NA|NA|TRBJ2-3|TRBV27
CASSFGLVIDTQYF
TGTGCCAGCAGTTTCGGACTTGTGATTGATACGCAGTATTTT
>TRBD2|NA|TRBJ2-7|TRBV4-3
CASSQDTSGSYEQYF
TGCGCCAGCAGCCAAGATACTAGCGGCTCCTACGAGCAGTACTTC
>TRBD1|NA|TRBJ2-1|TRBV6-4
CASSPGQGGHNEQFF
TGTGCCAGCAGCCCGGGACAGGGGGGGCACAATGAGCAGTTCTTC
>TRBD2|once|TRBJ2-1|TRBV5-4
CASSLELAGVNEQFF
TGTGCCAGCAGCTTGGAGCTAGCGGGAGTCAATGAGCAGTTCTTC
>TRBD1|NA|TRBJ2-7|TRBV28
CASSLERGRSYEQYF
TGTGCCAGCAGTTTGGAGAGGGGGCGCTCCTACGAGCAGTACTTC
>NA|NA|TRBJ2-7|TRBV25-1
CASSEYGGASYEQYF
TGTGCCAGCAGTGAATACGGCGGAGCTTCCTACGAGCAGTACTTC
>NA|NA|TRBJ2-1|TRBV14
CASSQVGRFGNEQFF
TGTGCCAGCAGCCAAGTAGGCAGGTTCGGTAATGAGCAGTTCTTC
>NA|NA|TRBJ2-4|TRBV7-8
CASSLDGARGAKNIQYF
TGTGCCAGCAGCTTAGATGGGGCCCGGGGGGCCAAAAACATTCAGTACTTC
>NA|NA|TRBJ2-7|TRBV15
CATSSRTATYEQYF
TGTGCCACCAGCTCACGGACAGCAACCTACGAGCAGTACTTC
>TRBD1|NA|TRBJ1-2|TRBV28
CASSSPRTGALLYGYTF
TGTGCCAGCAGTTCCCCCCGGACAGGAGCTCTTCTTTATGGCTACACCTTC
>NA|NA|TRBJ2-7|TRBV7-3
CASSLMGGEQYF
TGTGCCAGCAGCTTAATGGGTGGCGAGCAGTACTTC
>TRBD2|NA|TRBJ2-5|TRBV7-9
CASSFGTSGSKETQYF
TGTGCCAGCAGCTTCGGGACTAGCGGGAGCAAGGAGACCCAGTACTTC
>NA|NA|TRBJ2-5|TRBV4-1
CASRRRTGGTQYF
TGCGCCAGCAGACGCAGGACCGGGGGGACCCAGTACTTC
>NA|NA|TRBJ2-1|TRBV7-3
CASSPQPRYNEQFF
TGTGCCAGCAGCCCCCAACCCCGATACAATGAGCAGTTCTTC
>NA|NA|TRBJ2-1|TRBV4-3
CASSQDGLYNEQFF
TGCGCCAGCAGCCAAGATGGGCTTTACAATGAGCAGTTCTTC
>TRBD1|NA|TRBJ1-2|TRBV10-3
CAINPSGQGHGYTF
TGTGCCATCAACCCGTCGGGACAGGGGCATGGCTACACCTTC
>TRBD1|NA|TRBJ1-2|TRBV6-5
CASSYDRGMDGYTF
TGTGCCAGCAGTTACGACAGGGGTATGGATGGCTACACCTTC
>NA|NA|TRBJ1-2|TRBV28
CASSQEQTPERGYGYTF
TGTGCCAGCAGTCAGGAGCAGACCCCAGAAAGGGGCTATGGCTACACCTTC
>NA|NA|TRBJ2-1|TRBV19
CASTPGANNEQFF
TGTGCCAGCACTCCCGGGGCCAACAATGAGCAGTTCTTC
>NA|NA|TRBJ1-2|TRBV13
CASSHERGAGGYTF
TGTGCCAGCAGTCACGAACGAGGGGCCGGAGGCTACACCTTC
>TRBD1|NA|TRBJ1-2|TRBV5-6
CASRGIGQGADGYTF
TGTGCCAGCAGGGGTATCGGACAGGGGGCGGACGGCTACACCTTC
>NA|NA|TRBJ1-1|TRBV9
CASSVDVAYTEAFF
TGTGCCAGCAGCGTAGATGTGGCATACACTGAAGCTTTCTTT
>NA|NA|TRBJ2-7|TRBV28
CASSGVTYEQYF
TGTGCCAGCAGCGGGGTCACCTACGAGCAGTACTTC
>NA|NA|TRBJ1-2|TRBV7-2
CASSLAPPGGYRYTF
TGTGCCAGCAGCTTAGCCCCGCCCGGGGGATATCGCTACACCTTC
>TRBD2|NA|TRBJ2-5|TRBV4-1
CASSQDGLASFQETQYF
TGCGCCAGCAGCCAAGATGGACTAGCGAGTTTCCAAGAGACCCAGTACTTC
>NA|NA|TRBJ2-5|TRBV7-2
CASSLASGNRETQYF
TGTGCCAGCAGCTTAGCCTCGGGGAATCGGGAGACCCAGTACTTC
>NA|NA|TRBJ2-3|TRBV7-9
CASSVATWTQYF
TGTGCCAGCAGCGTCGCCACGTGGACGCAGTATTTT
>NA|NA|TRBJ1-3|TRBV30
CAWTLLGGGTIYF
TGTGCCTGGACCTTGCTAGGTGGGGGCACCATATATTTT
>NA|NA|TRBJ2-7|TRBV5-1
CASSLDLYEQYF
TGCGCCAGCAGCCTAGATTTATACGAGCAGTACTTC
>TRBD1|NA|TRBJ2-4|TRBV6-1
CASNPGTGWGNIQYF
TGTGCCAGCAACCCCGGGACAGGGTGGGGAAACATTCAGTACTTC
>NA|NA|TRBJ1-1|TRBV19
CASSMGPRGESFF
TGTGCCAGTAGTATGGGCCCAAGGGGGGAATCTTTCTTT